These 25 T cell receptor beta chains came from one sample sequenced in a study of blood T cell repertoires in COVID-19. TCRdb's table, derived via immunoSEQ multiplex PCR, lists solely in-frame clones and lacks some. The sample yields approximately 440,000 clones, 90% seen once. Sequenced: PBMCs or T cells enriched from blood (not recorded which). These receptor sequences come from a man aged 18 to 35 who had recovered from COVID-19.

The CDR3 sequence is CASSLPDRDDQPQHF. Written as DNA, the CDR3 is TGTGCCAGCAGTCTCCCAGACAGGGACGATCAGCCCCAGCATTTT. The rearrangement joins TRBV28 to TRBJ1-5, with TRBD1 matching over 7 bases. After removal of 5 bases from V and 5 bases from J, the junction contained 9 bases not matched to a gene. From germline, CDR1 is MDHEN and CDR2 SYDVKM. The CDR3 totals 15 residues.

This chain connects TRBV7-7 to TRBJ1-4; 8 bases are a match to TRBD1. The CDR3 extends over 16 amino acids. V was clipped by 6 bases and J by 3 bases; unmatched bases: 9. Germline-derived CDR1 and CDR2 are SSHAT and FNYEAQ (reference sequence). The CDR3 is CASRLPPDRANEKLFF. In DNA, the CDR3 is TGTGCCAGCAGACTCCCGCCGGACAGGGCTAATGAAAAACTGTTTTTT.

Only one count was recorded for this clone. The V call is TRBV27, the J call TRBJ1-5, with 7 bases aligning to TRBD1. V lost 5 bases to trimming and J lost 2 bases; unmatched junction nucleotides: 6. This CDR3 has 15 residues. CDR1 is MNHEY and CDR2 is SMNVEV in the germline V gene (reference sequence). The CDR3 loop reads CASSQYTGGNQPQHF. The DNA of the CDR3 is TGTGCCAGCAGTCAGTACACAGGGGGCAATCAGCCCCAGCATTTT.

This clone was seen only a few times. V usage is TRBV25-1 and J usage is TRBJ2-2; 9 bases line up with TRBD2. CDR3 length: 18 residues. V lost 4 bases to trimming and J lost 2 bases; unmatched junction nucleotides: 11. Germline CDR1 is MGHDK and CDR2 is SYGVNS. CDR3 DNA sequence: TGTGCCAGCAGTGCCACCCCCGCGGGGGGGACTAACACCGGGGAGCTGTTTTTT. This encodes CASSATPAGGTNTGELFF. Looking up the rest from reference TRBV25-1 and TRBJ2-2 gives the full variable domain: EADIYQTPRYLVIGTGKKITLECSQTMGHDKMYWYQQDPGMELHLIHYSYGVNSTEKGDLSSESTVSRIRTEHFPLTLESARPSHTSQYLCASSATPAGGTNTGELFFGEGSRLTVL.

This clone was seen only once. The chain recombines TRBV4-2 with TRBJ1-1; TRBD1 might be the D (5 bases). V was cut by 3 bases and J by 1 base, with 9 bases left in between. This CDR3 has 14 residues. The germline gives CDR1 LGHNA, CDR2 YNFKEQ. CDR3 loop: CASSQWGENTEAFF. CDR3 nucleotides: TGTGCCAGCAGCCAGTGGGGCGAGAACACTGAAGCTTTCTTT.

The chain links TRBV11-3 to TRBJ2-1; possibly TRBD2 for D (7 bases). There are 14 residues in the CDR3. Germline V gives CDR1 SGHNT, CDR2 YENEEA. V was pared by 9 bases and J by 7 bases, with 19 bases between. The CDR3 protein is CASTKGGTGNEQFF. Written as DNA, the CDR3 is TGTGCCAGTACAAAGGGGGGGACGGGGAATGAGCAGTTCTTC.

The chain combines TRBV7-3 with TRBJ2-3; the match to TRBD2 covers 7 bases. Germline-derived CDR1 and CDR2 are SGHTA and FQGTGA. V lost 5 bases and J lost 3; bases outside the gene matches: 8. The CDR3 consists of 15 residues. This CDR3 is CASSRSGHRTDTQYF. For the CDR3, the DNA is TGTGCCAGCAGCCGTAGCGGGCATAGGACAGATACGCAGTATTTT.

V is TRBV3-1 (or the pseudogene TRBV3-2) and J is TRBJ2-1; D not resolved. Germline values: CDR1 LGHDT, CDR2 YNNKEL (reference sequence). This CDR3 has 17 amino acids. V was shortened by 2 bases and J by 3 bases, with 17 bases between the two germline ends. The CDR3 nucleotides are TGTGCCAGCAGCCAACCTCAACGGCTAGTCCTCTACAATGAGCAGTTCTTC. Amino acids: CASSQPQRLVLYNEQFF.

V usage is TRBV2 and J usage is TRBJ1-6, with 7 bases identical to TRBD1. CDR1 and CDR2 from the germline V gene are SNHLY and FYNNEI. The V and J ends lost 1 base and 7 bases, in that order; junction bases with no gene match: 4. The CDR3 spans 15 residues. CDR3 in DNA: TGTGCCAGCAGTGAAGGACAGGGTGTGAATTCACCCCTCCACTTT. It specifies CASSEGQGVNSPLHF.

This chain links TRBV19 with TRBJ1-2; 7 bases fit TRBD1. This CDR3 contains 16 residues. Germline assignment: CDR1 LNHDA and CDR2 SQIVND (reference sequence). The junction had 13 bases not matched to a gene; V was cut back by 4 bases and J by 5 bases. This chain's CDR3 is CASSRGTAAMKYGYTF. The CDR3 DNA reads TGTGCCAGTAGTAGGGGGACAGCCGCGATGAAGTATGGCTACACCTTC.

This sequence joins TRBV27 and TRBJ2-1; 11 nucleotides match TRBD2. The CDR3 spans 15 residues. Germline lookup yields CDR1 MNHEY and CDR2 SMNVEV (reference sequence). V gave up 5 bases and J gave up 7 bases; unmatched junction bases: 7. In nucleotides, the CDR3 is TGTGCCAGCAGTCGTAGCGGGGGGGCTGGGAATGAGCAGTTCTTC. It specifies CASSRSGGAGNEQFF.

The chain recombines TRBV12-5 with TRBJ1-2; no clear D. The CDR3 is 15 amino acids. The V end was cut by 8 bases, the J end by 2 bases, with 18 bases between. Looked up from germline, CDR1 is LGHNT and CDR2 is FRNRAP. CDR3 bases: TGTGCTAGTACCCTCGGGGAGGCTGGAAACTATGGCTACACCTTC. Translating it yields CASTLGEAGNYGYTF.

The chain joins TRBV29-1 to TRBJ1-2; 9 nucleotides line up with TRBD1. This CDR3 spans 15 amino acids. V gave up 5 bases and J gave up 8 bases; unmatched junction bases: 15. From germline, CDR1 is SQVTM and CDR2 ANQGSEA. CDR3 sequence: CSVSGTGFLFLGYTF. The CDR3 DNA sequence: TGCAGCGTTTCCGGGACAGGGTTTCTTTTTCTCGGCTACACCTTC. The variable domain in full, with the rest retrieved from reference TRBV29-1 and TRBJ1-2, is SAVISQKPSRDICQRGTSLTIQCQVDSQVTMMFWYRQQPGQSLTLIATANQGSEATYESGFVIDKFPISRPNLTFSTLTVSNMSPEDSSIYLCSVSGTGFLFLGYTFGSGTRLTVV.

The chain uses TRBV7-9 and TRBJ2-1, with 7 bases lining up with TRBD1. In germline, CDR1 is SEHNR, CDR2 FQNEAQ (reference sequence). The CDR3 loop spans 11 amino acids. The V and J ends lost 5 bases and 15 bases, in that order; junction bases with no gene match: 7. The CDR3 loop is CASSTTGWPFF. The DNA for the CDR3 is TGTGCCAGCAGCACGACAGGGTGGCCGTTCTTC.

This clone was observed a single time. The chain recombines TRBV6-2 or TRBV6-3 with TRBJ1-5; D possibly corresponds to TRBD1 (6 bases). Germline loops: CDR1 MNHEY, CDR2 SVGEGT. Trimming removed 6 bases at V and 6 bases at J, with 15 bases between. There are 14 residues in the CDR3. The CDR3 loop reads CASSLTGSAQPQHF. The CDR3 nucleotides are TGTGCCAGCAGCCTTACAGGGAGTGCTCAGCCCCAGCATTTT.

The chain combines TRBV18 with TRBJ1-2; D call uncertain. This CDR3 region has 14 residues. CDR1 and CDR2 from the germline V gene are KGHSH and LQKENI. V was cut by 0 bases and J by 7 bases, with 12 bases left in between. The CDR3 here is CASSPPFPAAGYTF. Written as DNA, the CDR3 is TGTGCCAGCTCACCACCGTTCCCAGCGGCTGGCTACACCTTC.

V and J are TRBV28 and TRBJ1-5; TRBD1 might be the D (5 bases). The germline V and J ends were trimmed by 1 base and 4 bases, with 14 bases remaining between them. Germline V gives CDR1 MDHEN, CDR2 SYDVKM. The CDR3 totals 16 residues. The CDR3 protein is CASSLSGRDFNQPQHF. The CDR3 DNA reads as TGTGCCAGCAGTTTATCGGGCAGGGACTTTAATCAGCCCCAGCATTTT.

V and J are TRBV5-4 and TRBJ2-1, with 7 bases identical to TRBD1. J lost 8 bases, V lost 0 bases, and 8 bases had no gene match. The CDR3 contains 15 residues. The germline V gene encodes CDR1 SGHNT and CDR2 YYREEE (reference sequence). The CDR3 DNA reads TGTGCCAGCAGCTTGGAGGGGGCTAACGGCGATGAGCAGTTCTTC. Its translation is CASSLEGANGDEQFF.

V usage is TRBV30 and J usage is TRBJ1-5; 9 bases align to TRBD1. In germline, CDR1 is GTSNPN, CDR2 SVGIG (reference sequence). V trimming: 0 bases; J trimming: 6 bases; junction bases outside the gene matches: 6. The CDR3 loop spans 15 amino acids. The CDR3 DNA follows: TGTGCCTGGAGTGTGCGACAGGGGGTGGGTCAGCCCCAGCATTTT. Encoded protein: CAWSVRQGVGQPQHF.

The rearrangement links TRBV9 to TRBJ1-2; 9 nucleotides agree with TRBD1. The CDR3 is 15 amino acids. Germline trimming cut 2 bases from V and 8 bases from J; bases unmatched to any gene: 10. Germline lookup yields CDR1 SGDLS and CDR2 YYNGEE. The chain's CDR3 is CASSVSGQGQRGYTF. CDR3 bases: TGTGCCAGCAGCGTGTCGGGACAGGGTCAGAGGGGCTACACCTTC. The full variable domain, in which reference TRBV9 and TRBJ1-2 provide the parts outside the CDR3, is DSGVTQTPKHLITATGQRVTLRCSPRSGDLSVYWYQQSLDQGLQFLIQYYNGEERAKGNILERFSAQQFPDLHSELNLSSLELGDSALYFCASSVSGQGQRGYTFGSGTRLTVV.

CDR3 nucleotide sequence: TGTGCCAGTAGCTCACCGAGGGACAACTCTGGAAACACCATATATTTT. This codes for CASSSPRDNSGNTIYF. The chain carries TRBV19 and TRBJ1-3; D might be TRBD1 (6 bases). CDR1 LNHDA and CDR2 SQIVND come from the germline V gene (reference sequence). Trimming took off 6 bases at V and 0 bases at J, with 15 bases between the two ends. The CDR3 runs 16 residues.

The V and J genes are TRBV28 and TRBJ2-5; D may be TRBD1 (5 bases). The CDR3 totals 15 residues. Trimming left V 6 bases short and J 3 bases short, with 17 bases between. The germline V gene encodes CDR1 MDHEN and CDR2 SYDVKM. CDR3 nucleotides: TGTGCCAGCAGAATCCCTCCCCCGACAGAAGAGACCCAGTACTTC. It yields the protein CASRIPPPTEETQYF. The whole variable domain, filled in from reference TRBV28 and TRBJ2-5, reads DVKVTQSSRYLVKRTGEKVFLECVQDMDHENMFWYRQDPGLGLRLIYFSYDVKMKEKGDIPEGYSVSREKKERFSLILESASTNQTSMYLCASRIPPPTEETQYFGPGTRLLVL.

The chain links TRBV7-3 to TRBJ2-1; possibly TRBD2 for D (6 bases). The germline V gene encodes CDR1 SGHTA and CDR2 FQGTGA. This CDR3 is built from 14 residues. The V end lost 5 bases, the J end lost 2 bases, and 10 bases lay between the germline ends. DNA for the CDR3: TGTGCCAGCAGCAGGGGAGGAACCTACAATGAGCAGTTCTTC. Protein sequence: CASSRGGTYNEQFF.

The V call is TRBV12-3 or TRBV12-4, the J call TRBJ1-2; D is uncertain. The CDR3 has 13 amino acids. V was cut by 3 bases and J by 8 bases, with 13 bases left in between. CDR3 amino acids: CASSFPGGGGYTF. The CDR3 DNA reads as TGTGCCAGCAGTTTCCCCGGAGGCGGGGGCTACACCTTC.

The genes are TRBV30 and TRBJ1-1; 9 bases align to TRBD1. The CDR3 has 15 amino acids. The V segment lost 4 bases and the J segment 5 bases; nucleotides outside the gene matches: 11. Germline loops: CDR1 GTSNPN, CDR2 SVGIG (reference sequence). The CDR3 region has the DNA TGTGCCTGGACGGCCGGGGACAGGGTATGGACTGAAGCTTTCTTT. Translated: CAWTAGDRVWTEAFF. The full variable domain, its missing parts supplied by reference TRBV30 and TRBJ1-1, is SQTIHQWPATLVQPVGSPLSLECTVEGTSNPNLYWYRQAAGRGLQLLFYSVGIGQISSEVPQNLSASRPQDRQFILSSKKLLLSDSGFYLCAWTAGDRVWTEAFFGQGTRLTVV.